The T cell receptor beta chain described here comes from a study of OX40 agonist ivuxolimab in advanced cancers. The CDR3 is 19 amino acids. Germline CDR1 is SGHAT and CDR2 is FQNNGV. Between the trimmed V and J ends, which lost 1 base and 5 bases, there was a span of 23 bases. The repertoire was sequenced with immunoSEQ multiplex PCR; TCRdb's copy has only in-frame clones and lacks some. The sample carries approximately 56,000 clones, over 80% recorded once. The TCR originated in an adult with an advanced solid tumor such as melanoma, head and neck, liver or kidney cancer. The chain carries TRBV11-2 and TRBJ1-4; tentatively, D is TRBD1 (6 bases). Sequences were derived from CD4+ or CD8+ T cells sorted from blood, sampled in a trial of the OX40 agonist ivuxolimab. The CDR3 sequence: CASSLASGTLQTLNEKLFF. CDR3 nucleotide sequence: TGTGCCAGCAGCTTAGCATCCGGGACACTCCAAACCCTGAATGAAAAACTGTTTTTT. Full variable domain (missing parts from reference TRBV11-2 and TRBJ1-4): EAGVAQSPRYKIIEKRQSVAFWCNPISGHATLYWYQQILGQGPKLLIQFQNNGVVDDSQLPKDRFSAERLKGVDSTLKIQPAKLEDSAVYLCASSLASGTLQTLNEKLFFGSGTQLSVL.